These 2 T cell receptor beta chains were sequenced from one sample in a study of shared clonotypes between healthy human individuals. Cells designated naive CD8 were CD45RO-negative and were positively selected for CCR7, with terminally differentiated effector memory CD45RA+ cells excluded. Measured with immunoSEQ multiplex PCR; TCRdb has only the in-frame clones, and not every one. The data contain 1.5 million to 2.5 million clones, about 94% of them singletons. What was sequenced was naive CD8+ T cells sorted from blood. The receptors come from a man aged 18 to 30 in good health.

The chain employs TRBV11-2 and TRBJ2-3, with D perhaps matching TRBD1 or TRBD2 (6 bases each). Deletions cut 4 bases from V and 2 bases from J, with 19 bases between. CDR1 is SGHAT and CDR2 is FQNNGV in the germline V gene. The CDR3 is 17 residues long. The CDR3 loop is CASSWYREDPSTDTQYF. The CDR3 region has the DNA TGTGCCAGCAGCTGGTACAGGGAGGACCCCTCCACAGATACGCAGTATTTT.

V usage is TRBV4-1 and J usage is TRBJ2-7; D is perhaps TRBD1 (5 bases). V lost 4 bases and J lost 7, with 20 bases in between. The CDR3 consists of 15 residues. CDR1 and CDR2 from the germline V gene are MGHRA and YSYEKL. The CDR3 protein is CASSPLGFGSGEQYF. The CDR3 nucleotides are TGCGCCAGCAGCCCCTTGGGATTCGGTTCAGGGGAGCAGTACTTC.